One and the same sample provided the 20 T cell receptor beta chains below, sequenced in a study of shared clonotypes between healthy human individuals. Sequencing used immunoSEQ multiplex PCR; TCRdb keeps in-frame clones, though not all of them. The sample has about 680,000 clones, around two thirds seen once; the top ten hold 1.5% to 2%. The sequencing sample was made of memory CD4+ T cells sorted from blood. Noted subset: CD45RA-negative fraction. All receptors come from a woman in her thirties in good health.

This clone was picked up a small number of times. The J gene is TRBJ2-5, the V gene TRBV2; 8 bases are shared with TRBD2. After removal of 6 bases from V and 4 bases from J, the junction contained 10 bases not matched to a gene. There are 15 residues in the CDR3. CDR1 and CDR2 (germline): SNHLY, FYNNEI. CDR3 residues: CASRDLAGRGETQYF. Here the CDR3 DNA reads TGTGCCAGCAGGGACTTAGCGGGACGGGGAGAGACCCAGTACTTC.

The gene calls are TRBV7-2 and TRBJ2-1; D is unresolved. Germline CDR1 is SGHTA and CDR2 is FQGNSA. The CDR3 extends over 15 amino acids. V lost 1 base and J 7 bases, leaving 14 bases between the germline ends. In DNA form, the CDR3 reads TGTGCCAGCAGCTTAGGCCTAGGGATTGGAAATGAGCAGTTCTTC. Translated: CASSLGLGIGNEQFF.

About this clone itself: Germline is not matched at one junction end, which may reflect a read error. The same CDR3 can be traced to other DNA sequences in this sample. This sequence joins TRBV18 and TRBJ2-1, with no clear D. CDR3 length equals 13 residues. The germline V gene encodes CDR1 KGHSH and CDR2 LQKENI. CDR3 coding DNA: TGTGCCAGCTCACCACCGTCCTCCAATGAGCAGTTCTTC. Its protein product is CASSPPSSNEQFF. The entire variable domain, with the rest obtained from reference TRBV18 and TRBJ2-1, is as follows: NAGVMQNPRHLVRRRGQEARLRCSPMKGHSHVYWYRQLPEEGLKFMVYLQKENIIDESGMPKERFSAEFPKEGPSILRIQQVVRGDSAAYFCASSPPSSNEQFFGPGTRLTVL.

The chain employs TRBV9 and TRBJ2-1, with TRBD2 matching 7 bases. Germline CDR1 is SGDLS and CDR2 is YYNGEE. The CDR3 length is 16 residues. J lost 5 bases, V lost 3 bases, and 11 bases had no gene match. The CDR3 here is CASSDLTSKGNNEQFF. CDR3 nucleotide sequence: TGTGCCAGCAGCGATCTGACTAGCAAAGGGAACAATGAGCAGTTCTTC.

The chain has TRBV28 and TRBJ2-5; D not certain. The CDR3 contains 12 residues. Germline V CDR1 and CDR2: MDHEN, SYDVKM. With 10 bases removed from V and 2 bases from J, the gap between germline ends came to 11 bases. CDR3 nucleotide sequence: TGTGCCACCGCAAGATGGCAAGAGACCCAGTACTTC. Translation gives CATARWQETQYF.

The gene calls are TRBV29-1 and TRBJ2-7; D remains unclear. Germline CDR1 SQVTM, CDR2 ANQGSEA. The CDR3 sequence is 12 residues long. Trimming cost V 2 bases and J 5 bases, with 10 bases left between them. The CDR3 sequence: CSVELTRHEQYF. CDR3 bases: TGCAGCGTTGAACTCACCCGCCACGAGCAGTACTTC.

The V and J genes are TRBV2 and TRBJ1-2; weak D call: TRBD1 (5 bases). The V end lost 7 bases, the J end lost 5 bases, and 11 bases lay between the germline ends. Germline CDR1 reads SNHLY; CDR2 reads FYNNEI. CDR3 length: 12 residues. As DNA, the CDR3 is TGTGCCAGCAATCGACAGAGATATGGCTACACCTTC. The encoded protein is CASNRQRYGYTF.

This clone was seen a few times. Other DNA sequences in the same sample also yield this CDR3. The chain combines TRBV28 with TRBJ2-1; 9 nucleotides match TRBD2. Trimming took 6 bases from V and 4 from J; bases not matched to a gene: 7. The V gene's germline CDR1 is MDHEN and CDR2 SYDVKM. This CDR3 has 15 residues. CDR3 nucleotide sequence: TGTGCCAGCAGGTTGACTAGCGGTTCTTACAATGAGCAGTTCTTC. Its translation is CASRLTSGSYNEQFF.

This clone was counted ten times or more. The chain couples TRBV4-2 to TRBJ1-2, with D maybe TRBD1 (5 bases). The CDR3 extends over 13 amino acids. The V end lost 0 bases, the J end lost 8 bases, and 10 bases lay between the germline ends. Germline V gene sequence: CDR1 LGHNA, CDR2 YNFKEQ. The CDR3 region has the DNA TGTGCCAGCAGCCAAGATTCGGGGGTCGGCTACACCTTC. Translating it yields CASSQDSGVGYTF.

The chain carries TRBV5-5 and TRBJ2-5; 7 bases are a match to TRBD2. The CDR3 sequence is 14 residues long. The germline V gene encodes CDR1 SGHKS and CDR2 YYEKEE (reference sequence). V was clipped by 3 bases and J by 6 bases; unmatched bases: 8. CDR3 bases: TGTGCCAGCAGCTCCGGACTAGTAGAGAAGACCCAGTACTTC. This translates into CASSSGLVEKTQYF.

J is TRBJ2-7 and V is TRBV11-3; 9 nucleotides line up with TRBD2. The ends lost 1 base at V and 4 bases at J; junction bases unmatched: 8. In germline, CDR1 is SGHNT, CDR2 YENEEA. There are 16 residues in the CDR3. CDR3 region: CASSLGPAAGGYEQYF. CDR3 coding DNA: TGTGCCAGCAGCTTAGGGCCTGCTGCGGGAGGGTACGAGCAGTACTTC. The variable domain in full, with the rest retrieved from reference TRBV11-3 and TRBJ2-7, is EAGVVQSPRYKIIEKKQPVAFWCNPISGHNTLYWYLQNLGQGPELLIRYENEEAVDDSQLPKDRFSAERLKGVDSTLKIQPAELGDSAVYLCASSLGPAAGGYEQYFGPGTRLTVT.

The chain combines TRBV18 with TRBJ2-7; D is unresolved. Germline-derived CDR1 and CDR2 are KGHSH and LQKENI. Trimming pared 3 bases from V and 7 bases from J, leaving 13 bases between. This CDR3 has 13 residues. The CDR3 sequence is CASSPLDRVEQYF. In DNA form, the CDR3 reads TGTGCCAGCTCACCCTTGGACCGCGTGGAGCAGTACTTC.

There are a few counts of this clone. V gene TRBV6-6 combines with J gene TRBJ2-1; 9 bases match TRBD2. CDR1 MNHNY and CDR2 SVGAGI come from the germline V gene (reference sequence). V lost 0 bases and J lost 5; bases outside the gene matches: 2. This CDR3 region has 15 residues. For the CDR3, the DNA is TGTGCCAGCAGTTACTCGACTAGCGGAAACAATGAGCAGTTCTTC. Residues: CASSYSTSGNNEQFF.

This rearrangement joins TRBV4-1 to TRBJ2-7; 10 bases agree with TRBD1. Per the germline V gene, CDR1 is MGHRA and CDR2 is YSYEKL. This CDR3 spans 15 amino acids. J was trimmed by 5 bases and V by 2 bases; bases with no gene match: 6. The CDR3 DNA is TGCGCCAGCAGCCAACCCCGGGACAGGGGCAACGAGCAGTACTTC. Amino acid sequence: CASSQPRDRGNEQYF.

The chain recombines TRBV5-1 with TRBJ2-1; D not certain. CDR3 length: 15 residues. CDR1 is SGHRS, CDR2 YFSETQ, per germline. Between the trimmed V and J ends, which lost 0 bases and 5 bases, there was a span of 12 bases. The CDR3 DNA follows: TGCGCCAGCAGCTTGGTCATGGGCGTAAACAATGAGCAGTTCTTC. It is translated as CASSLVMGVNNEQFF.

This clone was observed a single time. This sequence joins TRBV7-2 and TRBJ2-7, with a weak D call TRBD2 (6 bases). The V end lost 0 bases, the J end lost 2 bases, and 14 bases lay between the germline ends. This CDR3 is 16 amino acids long. CDR1 and CDR2 (germline): SGHTA, FQGNSA. CDR3 sequence (DNA): TGTGCCAGCAGCTTAGCGTCGACGGGAGTCACCTACGAGCAGTACTTC. Its translation: CASSLASTGVTYEQYF.

This sequence joins TRBV27 and TRBJ2-7; TRBD1 aligns across 7 bases. The CDR3 has 13 amino acids. J was trimmed by 2 bases and V by 8 bases; bases with no gene match: 6. Germline-derived CDR1 and CDR2 are MNHEY and SMNVEV (reference sequence). Written as DNA, the CDR3 is TGTGCCAGCGGGCGGACAGGTGCCTACGAGCAGTACTTC. Residues: CASGRTGAYEQYF.

This clone has just a few counts. The chain joins TRBV7-4 to TRBJ1-2; possibly TRBD1 for D (6 bases). The V end lost 5 bases, the J end lost 3 bases, and 10 bases lay between the germline ends. This CDR3 has 13 amino acids. From germline, CDR1 is SGHVT and CDR2 SQSDAQ. DNA of the CDR3: TGTGCCAGCAGCCCCCGGACAGACTATGGCTACACCTTC. Translated, it gives CASSPRTDYGYTF.

The chain combines TRBV7-2 with TRBJ2-1; a possible D gene is TRBD2 (5 bases). V was clipped by 6 bases and J by 3 bases, with 15 bases between them. Germline-derived CDR1 and CDR2 are SGHTA and FQGNSA. The CDR3 runs 15 residues. CDR3 amino acids: CASRQDLGLYNEQFF. CDR3 sequence (DNA): TGTGCCAGCAGACAAGATCTAGGACTCTACAATGAGCAGTTCTTC.

V and J are TRBV6-5 and TRBJ1-1; D possibly corresponds to TRBD1 (5 bases). V lost 6 bases, J lost 2 bases, and 10 bases lay in between. From germline, CDR1 is MNHEY and CDR2 SVGAGI. The CDR3 extends over 13 amino acids. The CDR3, as DNA: TGTGCCAGCAGCCTTGGACACAACACTGAAGCTTTCTTT. This translates into CASSLGHNTEAFF.